The entry that follows covers one TCR beta chain sequence. Its antigen remains undetermined. No per-base quality is available; no much larger clone lies one base away. Library generation was performed with 5' RACE. The sequencer listed for this sample is Illumina HiSeq 2500. A second PCR of about 6 to 11 cycles was performed with a sample-barcoded 5' primer and a J-beta primer mix. Each TCR beta cDNA molecule received a unique molecular identifier from a template-switch 5' adaptor carrying 12 random nucleotides. At least 3 million CDR3-containing paired-end reads were obtained from each sample. First-strand cDNA was synthesized from all RNA with the Mint cDNA synthesis kit, primed by a TRBC-specific oligonucleotide. After uracil-DNA glycosylase treatment, a first 18-cycle PCR used universal primers M1SS and BC2_uni_R on all cDNA. Under the source paper's analysis protocol: Normalization of each sample was performed by random selection of 1 million high-quality reads, each carrying a distinct molecular identifier. Reads sharing molecular identifiers were discarded rather than binned into consensus sequences. MiTCR, with a Q25 quality threshold and the strictest error-elimination algorithm, was used for CDR3 identification, clonotype clustering and error correction. A nonparametric unseen species model with Euler transformation was used to estimate a lower bound on total TCR beta diversity. Using fastp at Q25 and MiXCR, TCRdb reprocessed the public reads and kept productive beta chains. A single entry per CDR3 protein holds the most common genes and DNA from its merged rows. In this record, the V and J calls reflect TCRdb's handling and not the investigators' own analysis. The table for this sample lists some 930,000 distinct CDR3 sequences; 25% to 35% of them were counted only once. The ten most abundant clones make up roughly 10% of the sample.

The data belong to a study of blood T cells in healthy people across ages (dated by TCRdb to about 2015). General notes on the study: In model experiments, template switching captured about one uniquely barcoded TCR beta cDNA molecule for every two T cells. Donors were grouped into four age groups: young (average roughly 17 years), middle-aged (roughly 38), aged (approximately 58) and long-lived (approximately 82). Age-related changes in TCR beta repertoire diversity were measured in the study by deep sequencing normalized with unique cDNA molecular identifiers. Two additional independent replicas of 1 million unique cDNA reads from the same blood draw were analyzed for two donors (one aged 18 to 30 and one aged 80 or older).

Trimming removed 5 bases from V and 6 bases from J; the gene matches leave 4 bases unexplained. Inclusive of the bounding cysteine and phenylalanine, the CDR3 is 13 residues long. Only the CDR3 portion is preserved as DNA: 39 bases, with reading frame beginning at the first base. CDR1 and CDR2 are drawn from the germline V gene (reference sequence): DFQATT, SNEGSKA. The research as a whole found: Because profiling used bulk unsorted PBMCs, naive and antigen-experienced compartments could not be compared conclusively. Because the CMV infection status of the donors was unknown, age-related changes in expanded clonotypes may potentially have been confounded. Compared with the aged group, more naive CD4+ T cells, fewer expanded clones and increased TCR diversity were shown by the long-lived group, suggesting age selection. The percentage of naive T cells measured by flow cytometry correlated strongly with observed TCR beta diversity. Total diversity estimates from one million sequenced T cells were considered lower bounds and underestimates. Observed TCR beta diversity per million T cells fell roughly linearly with age, and a significant reduction was already apparent by age about 36.

The donors were some 39 Caucasian individuals from Russia, aged roughly 6 to 95 years, who were systemically healthy. Each donor gave approximately 9.3 milliliters of peripheral blood, collected into EDTA-treated Vacutainer tubes. Ficoll-Paque density-gradient centrifugation was used to isolate PBMCs, with at least 6.5 million per sample. Trizol reagent was used to extract total RNA from PBMCs, with at least 6 micrograms per sample. The percentages of naive CD45RAhigh/CD27high T cells were determined by flow cytometry on a PBMC aliquot from every donor. The same sample was also studied in work on T cells of mothers and their children. The second study's paper adds: Nine systemically healthy Caucasian individuals served as donors, namely three mothers together with their six children. cDNA synthesis consumed the entire amount of extracted RNA, loaded at about 1.6 ug RNA in each 15 ul reaction. Sample barcodes and 2-4 random nucleotides were added via the M1S primer in the second PCR. More than 8 million TCR beta CDR3 reads were obtained from each mother, and some 3 million reads were obtained from each child. TCR recombination output is similarly shaped by thymic selection in related and unrelated pairs, with a minor effect exerted by inherited differences. Normalized repertoire overlap was always found to be slightly, but never significantly, higher in related mother-child pairs than in unrelated mother-child pairs. Persistent microchimeric T cell clones were not detected, at a sensitivity of approximately 98 clones per million clonotypes. The study used deep NGS to compare TCR beta repertoires of mothers and children, seeking features distinguishing related mother-child pairs from unrelated individuals. Mothers averaged roughly 36 +/- 4 years of age and children averaged about 10 +/- 4 years. After adapters were ligated using NEBNext reagents, the libraries underwent 100+100 nt paired-end sequencing on an Illumina HiSeq 2000. Mother and child libraries were prepared a month apart and sequenced in separate runs to prevent cross-contamination. Between roughly 500,000 and 2,300,000 distinct TCR beta clonotypes were identified per donor. Naive TCR beta clonotypes were estimated from low-frequency clonotypes matched to each donor's FACS-determined naive share, without sorting.

Input material: blood. The chain joins TRBV20-1 to TRBJ2-2; TRBD2 aligns with 9 central bases. The clonotype comes from a woman in her thirties or forties in good health. In nucleotides, the sequence is TGCAGTGCTCCGGGACTAGCCGCCGGGGAGCTGTTTTTT. It codes for CSAPGLAAGELFF.